The clone carrying this TCR beta chain was seen a handful of times. Under the authors' procedure: Reference gene primer amplification gave nucleated cell count estimates. Clones were read by immunoSEQ multiplex PCR, and TCRdb kept only the in-frame ones, dropping some. The V and J calls and clone size were taken over from that table, and D and trimming were inferred from the DNA. The sample has tens of thousands of clones; less than 85% are singletons. This specimen comes from a study of blood T cell repertoires in COVID-19. Study-wide context: The United States, Italy and Spain provided the acute and convalescent COVID-19 samples. Nucleic acid was either cDNA or gDNA, and it came from T cells, B-cell-depleted T cells, or PBMCs.

The CDR3 runs to 13 residues. V shed 3 bases and J 7 bases; nucleotides not matched to a gene: 3. CDR1 is SGHNT, CDR2 YYREEE, per germline (reference sequence). The V gene is TRBV5-4, the J gene TRBJ2-1, with TRBD1 matching 8 bases. The sequence derives from a human donor in a cohort sampled during active COVID-19. The sequenced sample consisted of peripheral blood. The CDR3 DNA follows: TGTGCCAGCAGCTGGGGACAGGCGAATGAGCAGTTCTTC. As protein: CASSWGQANEQFF.